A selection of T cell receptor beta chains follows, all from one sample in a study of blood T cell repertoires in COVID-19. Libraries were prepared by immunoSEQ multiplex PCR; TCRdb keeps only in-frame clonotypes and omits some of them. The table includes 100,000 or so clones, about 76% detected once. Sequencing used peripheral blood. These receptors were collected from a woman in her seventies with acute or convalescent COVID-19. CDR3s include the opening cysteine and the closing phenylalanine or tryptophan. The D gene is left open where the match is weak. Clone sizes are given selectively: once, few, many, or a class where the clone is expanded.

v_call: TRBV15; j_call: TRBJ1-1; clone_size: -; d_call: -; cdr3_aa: CATSRERGAIAEAFF; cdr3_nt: TGTGCCACCAGCAGAGAACGGGGGGCGATCGCTGAAGCTTTCTTT
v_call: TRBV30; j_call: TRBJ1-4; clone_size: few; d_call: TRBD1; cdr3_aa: CAWSGGTEGEKLFF; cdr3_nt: TGTGCCTGGAGTGGAGGGACAGAAGGGGAAAAACTGTTTTTT
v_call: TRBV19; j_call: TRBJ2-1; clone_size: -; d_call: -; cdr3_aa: CASSINGEFSYNEQFF; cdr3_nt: TGTGCCAGTAGTATCAACGGGGAGTTCTCCTACAATGAGCAGTTCTTC
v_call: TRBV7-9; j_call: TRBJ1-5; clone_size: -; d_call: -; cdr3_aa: CASSPLQDSNQPQHF; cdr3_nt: TGTGCCAGCAGCCCCCTCCAGGATAGCAATCAGCCCCAGCATTTT
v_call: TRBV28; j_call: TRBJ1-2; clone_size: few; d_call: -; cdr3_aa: CASSLVQDNYGYTF; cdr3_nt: TGTGCCAGCAGTTTAGTCCAGGATAACTATGGCTACACCTTC
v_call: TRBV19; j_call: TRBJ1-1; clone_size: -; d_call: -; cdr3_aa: CASSRAGLNTEAFF; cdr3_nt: TGTGCCAGTAGTAGGGCAGGGTTGAACACTGAAGCTTTCTTT
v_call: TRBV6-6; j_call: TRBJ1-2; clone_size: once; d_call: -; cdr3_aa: CASRRQRDGYTF; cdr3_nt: TGTGCCAGCAGACGACAGAGGGATGGCTACACCTTC
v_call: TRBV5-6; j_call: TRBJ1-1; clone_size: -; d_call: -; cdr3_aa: CASSYRTLKGTEAFF; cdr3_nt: TGTGCCAGCAGTTACCGGACACTAAAAGGGACTGAAGCTTTCTTT
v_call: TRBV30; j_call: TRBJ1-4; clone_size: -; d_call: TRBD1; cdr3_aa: CASTDRGANEKLFF; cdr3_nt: TGTGCCTCCACCGACAGGGGGGCTAATGAAAAACTGTTTTTT
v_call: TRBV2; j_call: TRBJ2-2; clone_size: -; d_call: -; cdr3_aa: CASNPAGTGELFF; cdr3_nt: TGTGCCAGCAATCCGGCAGGGACCGGGGAGCTGTTTTTT
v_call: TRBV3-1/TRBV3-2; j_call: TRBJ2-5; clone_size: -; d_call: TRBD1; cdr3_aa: CASSTGEKKTQYF; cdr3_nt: TGTGCCAGCAGTACAGGGGAGAAAAAGACCCAGTACTTC
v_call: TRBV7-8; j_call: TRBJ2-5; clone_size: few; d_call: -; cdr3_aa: CASSLARRETQYF; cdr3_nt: TGTGCCAGCAGCTTAGCCAGAAGAGAGACCCAGTACTTC
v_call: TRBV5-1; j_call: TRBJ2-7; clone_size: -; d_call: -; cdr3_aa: CASSLRGTQSEQYF; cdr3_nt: TGCGCCAGCAGCCTGAGGGGGACCCAGTCCGAGCAATACTTC
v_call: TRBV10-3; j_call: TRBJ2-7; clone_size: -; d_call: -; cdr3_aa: CAITTTGMYEQYF; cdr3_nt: TGTGCCATCACTACAACAGGGATGTACGAGCAGTACTTC
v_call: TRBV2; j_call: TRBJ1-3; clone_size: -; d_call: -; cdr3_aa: CASSERLGERNTIYF; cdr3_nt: TGTGCCAGCAGTGAAAGGTTGGGAGAAAGAAACACCATATATTTT
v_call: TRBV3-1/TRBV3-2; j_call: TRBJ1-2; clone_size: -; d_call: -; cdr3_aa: CASSQPPGLGYTF; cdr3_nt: TGTGCCAGCAGCCAACCCCCCGGGTTGGGCTACACCTTC
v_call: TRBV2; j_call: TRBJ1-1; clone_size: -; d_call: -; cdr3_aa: CASRRGPVTEAFF; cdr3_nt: TGTGCCAGCCGAAGAGGTCCGGTCACTGAAGCTTTCTTT
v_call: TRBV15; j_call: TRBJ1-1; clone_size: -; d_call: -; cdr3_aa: CATSRDLFTEAFF; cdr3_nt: TGTGCCACCAGCAGAGATCTTTTCACTGAAGCTTTCTTT
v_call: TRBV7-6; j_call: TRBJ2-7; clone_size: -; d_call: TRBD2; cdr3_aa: CASSLARGGGSTYEQYF; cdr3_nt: TGTGCCAGCAGCTTAGCTCGGGGCGGGGGTTCCACCTACGAGCAGTACTTC
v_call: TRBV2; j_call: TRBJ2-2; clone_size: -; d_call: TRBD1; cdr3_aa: CASSKIGQGYTGELFF; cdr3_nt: TGTGCCAGCAGTAAAATAGGACAGGGCTACACCGGGGAGCTGTTTTTT
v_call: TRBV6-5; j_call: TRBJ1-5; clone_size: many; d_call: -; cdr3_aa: CASRGGAYGNQPQHF; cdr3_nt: TGTGCCTCACGGGGAGGGGCATATGGCAATCAGCCCCAGCATTTT
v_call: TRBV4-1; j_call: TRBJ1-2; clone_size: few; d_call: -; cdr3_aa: CASSLLGLTGKGYTF; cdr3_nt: TGCGCCAGCAGCCTCCTTGGTCTGACCGGGAAGGGCTACACCTTC
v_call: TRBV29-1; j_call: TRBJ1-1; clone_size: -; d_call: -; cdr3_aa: CSVAREKAEAFF; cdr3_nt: TGCAGCGTCGCTCGGGAGAAGGCTGAAGCTTTCTTT
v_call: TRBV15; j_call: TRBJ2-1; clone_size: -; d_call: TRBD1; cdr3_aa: CATSTLSGQGGYNEQFF; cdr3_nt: TGTGCCACCAGCACCCTTTCTGGACAGGGGGGCTACAATGAGCAGTTCTTC
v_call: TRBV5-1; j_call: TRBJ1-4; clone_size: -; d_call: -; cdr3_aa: CASSPGSATNEKLFF; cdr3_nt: TGCGCCAGCAGCCCCGGGTCGGCAACTAATGAAAAACTGTTTTTT
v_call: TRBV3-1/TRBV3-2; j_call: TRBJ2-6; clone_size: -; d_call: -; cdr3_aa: CASSQYGGGGANVLTF; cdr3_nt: TGTGCCAGCAGCCAATATGGGGGAGGTGGGGCCAACGTCCTGACTTTC
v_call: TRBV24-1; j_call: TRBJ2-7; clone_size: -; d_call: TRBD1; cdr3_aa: CATSDSGQSYEQYF; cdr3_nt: TGTGCCACCAGTGACTCGGGACAGTCCTACGAGCAGTACTTC
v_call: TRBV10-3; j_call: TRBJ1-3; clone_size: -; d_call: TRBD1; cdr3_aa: CAISQGDTSGNTIYF; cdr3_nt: TGTGCCATCTCCCAGGGGGACACCTCTGGAAACACCATATATTTT
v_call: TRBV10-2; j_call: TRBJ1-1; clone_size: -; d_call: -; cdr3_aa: CASRGGGRGTEAFF; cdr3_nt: TGCGCCAGCAGAGGGGGGGGAAGGGGCACTGAAGCTTTCTTT
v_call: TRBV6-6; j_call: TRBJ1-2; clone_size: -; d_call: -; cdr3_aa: CASSQGGGDYGYTF; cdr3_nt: TGTGCCAGCAGTCAGGGAGGGGGAGACTATGGCTACACCTTC
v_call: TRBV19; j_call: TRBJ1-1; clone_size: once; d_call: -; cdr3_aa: CASSIGTDRSEAFF; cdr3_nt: TGTGCCAGTAGTATAGGAACAGACAGGAGCGAAGCTTTCTTT
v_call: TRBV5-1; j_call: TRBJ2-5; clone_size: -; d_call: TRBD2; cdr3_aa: CASKPGLAGAQKETQYF; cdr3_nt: TGCGCCAGCAAGCCGGGACTAGCGGGGGCCCAAAAAGAGACCCAGTACTTC
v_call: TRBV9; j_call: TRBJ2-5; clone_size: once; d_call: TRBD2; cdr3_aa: CASSESKSGGGRYQETQYF; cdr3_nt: TGTGCCAGCAGCGAAAGCAAGAGCGGGGGGGGAAGATATCAAGAGACCCAGTACTTC
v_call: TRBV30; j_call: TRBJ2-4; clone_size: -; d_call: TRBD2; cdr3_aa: CAWSVPGGNIQYF; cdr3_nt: TGTGCCTGGAGTGTACCCGGGGGGAACATTCAGTACTTC
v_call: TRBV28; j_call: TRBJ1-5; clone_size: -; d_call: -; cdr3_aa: CASSLWSGRNQPQHF; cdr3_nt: TGTGCCAGCAGTTTATGGTCGGGGAGGAATCAGCCCCAGCATTTT
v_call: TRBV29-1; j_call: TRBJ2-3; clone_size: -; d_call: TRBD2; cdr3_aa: CSVGGSQANTQYF; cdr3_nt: TGCAGCGTTGGCGGGAGCCAAGCAAATACGCAGTATTTT
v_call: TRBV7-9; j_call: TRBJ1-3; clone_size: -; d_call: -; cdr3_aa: CASRLNPGSGNTIYF; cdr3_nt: TGTGCCAGCAGGTTAAACCCAGGGTCTGGAAACACCATATATTTT
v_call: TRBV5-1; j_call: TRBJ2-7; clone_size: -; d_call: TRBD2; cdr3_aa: CPRLSRRGGPGWEQYF; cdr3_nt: TGCCCCCGCTTGAGCCGTCGGGGGGGCCCGGGGTGGGAGCAGTACTTC
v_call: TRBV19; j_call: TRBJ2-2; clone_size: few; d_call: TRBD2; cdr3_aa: CASSIVERGGGELFF; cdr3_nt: TGTGCCAGTAGTATAGTGGAGCGGGGCGGCGGGGAGCTGTTTTTT
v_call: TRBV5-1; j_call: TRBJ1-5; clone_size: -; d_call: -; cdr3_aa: CASSEGMGGNQPQHF; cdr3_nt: TGCGCCAGCAGTGAAGGGATGGGAGGAAATCAGCCCCAGCATTTT
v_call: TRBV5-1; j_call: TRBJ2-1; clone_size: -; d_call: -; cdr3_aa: CASSQGLSYNEQFF; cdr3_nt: TGCGCCAGCAGCCAGGGACTTTCCTACAATGAGCAGTTCTTC